Below are 32 T cell receptor beta chains sequenced from a single sample in a study of T cell responses to AZD1222 COVID-19 vaccine. Assay used: immunoSEQ multiplex PCR; TCRdb lists only in-frame clones, some missing. Here the sample spans about 110,000 clones, nearly 90% being singletons. Sample: peripheral blood, taken 28 days after the second AZD1222 dose. These receptor sequences come from an adult who received the AZD1222 COVID-19 vaccine.

V gene TRBV18 combines with J gene TRBJ1-1, with a tentative D call TRBD1 (5 bases). Trimming took 3 bases from V and 4 from J, leaving 18 bases between them. This CDR3 has 16 amino acids. Germline assignment: CDR1 KGHSH and CDR2 LQKENI. The CDR3 loop reads CASSPSTDGVGTEAFF. CDR3 sequence (DNA): TGTGCCAGCTCACCCTCGACAGACGGGGTCGGCACTGAAGCTTTCTTT.

The chain is built from TRBV3-1 (or the pseudogene TRBV3-2) and TRBJ1-1, with TRBD1 as a possible D gene (5 bases). This CDR3 comprises 20 residues. The germline V gene encodes CDR1 LGHDT and CDR2 YNNKEL (reference sequence). V was pared by 0 bases and J by 0 bases, with 23 bases between. The CDR3 sequence is CASSQDLWGYWANMNTEAFF. CDR3 bases: TGTGCCAGCAGCCAAGATCTTTGGGGGTATTGGGCCAACATGAACACTGAAGCTTTCTTT.

The J gene is TRBJ2-2, the V gene TRBV11-2; 13 bases match TRBD2. The CDR3 is 18 residues long. Germline lookup yields CDR1 SGHAT and CDR2 FQNNGV. After removal of 4 bases from V and 6 bases from J, the junction contained 11 bases not matched to a gene. The CDR3 bases are TGTGCCAGCAGCTGGACTAGCGGGAGACCGGGTAGCGCCGGGGAGCTGTTTTTT. Translated, it gives CASSWTSGRPGSAGELFF. Looking up the rest from reference TRBV11-2 and TRBJ2-2 gives the full variable domain: EAGVAQSPRYKIIEKRQSVAFWCNPISGHATLYWYQQILGQGPKLLIQFQNNGVVDDSQLPKDRFSAERLKGVDSTLKIQPAKLEDSAVYLCASSWTSGRPGSAGELFFGEGSRLTVL.

The rearrangement uses TRBV11-3 and TRBJ2-1; 12 nucleotides match TRBD2. From germline, CDR1 is SGHNT and CDR2 YENEEA. CDR3 length equals 19 residues. J gave up 0 bases and V 5 bases, and 11 bases lay outside the gene matches. The DNA for the CDR3 is TGTGCCAGCAGCCCTGCCGGGACTAGCGGGTCTAGCTCCTACAATGAGCAGTTCTTC. Its translation is CASSPAGTSGSSSYNEQFF.

This clone was found once. The chain is built from TRBV7-9 and TRBJ2-2; tentative D call: TRBD2 (6 bases). The CDR3 has 17 amino acids. Trimming pared 3 bases from V and 0 bases from J, leaving 14 bases between. Germline V gene sequence: CDR1 SEHNR, CDR2 FQNEAQ (reference sequence). In DNA form, the CDR3 reads TGTGCCAGCAGCTTTTATTTTGGGACTTCGAACACCGGGGAGCTGTTTTTT. This gives the protein CASSFYFGTSNTGELFF.

This rearrangement joins TRBV9 to TRBJ2-3; D is uncertain. The germline CDR1 and CDR2 sequences are SGDLS and YYNGEE. The V end was cut by 0 bases, the J end by 4 bases, with 6 bases between. The CDR3 runs to 13 residues. As DNA, the CDR3 is TGTGCCAGCAGCGTAGCTCAGGCAGATACGCAGTATTTT. Translating it yields CASSVAQADTQYF.

This chain uses TRBV18 with TRBJ2-2, with D uncertain. This CDR3 contains 15 residues. Per germline, CDR1 KGHSH and CDR2 LQKENI. V shed 1 base and J shed 7 bases, with 13 bases lying between them. The CDR3 loop is CASSPRVKGFGELFF. The CDR3 coding sequence is TGTGCCAGCTCACCACGGGTGAAAGGTTTCGGGGAGCTGTTTTTT.

The rearrangement links TRBV5-1 to TRBJ1-1; D gene unclear. Trimming removed 0 bases from V and 0 bases from J, with 3 bases in between. Germline assignment: CDR1 SGHRS and CDR2 YFSETQ. The CDR3 is 13 amino acids. CDR3 coding DNA: TGCGCCAGCAGCTTGGTCCTGAACACTGAAGCTTTCTTT. Translated: CASSLVLNTEAFF.

V is TRBV7-2 and J is TRBJ2-3; TRBD2 agrees at 10 bases. V was pared by 0 bases and J by 9 bases, with 9 bases of the junction left unmatched. The CDR3 runs 16 residues. Germline CDR1 is SGHTA and CDR2 is FQGNSA. As DNA, the CDR3 is TGTGCCAGCAGCTTAGCGGCTAGCGGGAGATTTCCGACGCAGTATTTT. Translating it yields CASSLAASGRFPTQYF.

The chain carries TRBV7-9 and TRBJ1-4; D perhaps matches TRBD1 (5 bases). V shed 4 bases and J shed 11 bases, with 14 bases lying between them. Germline V gives CDR1 SEHNR, CDR2 FQNEAQ (reference sequence). The CDR3 is made up of 13 amino acids. CDR3 sequence (DNA): TGTGCCAGCAGCTCTAATCAGGGAGAGAAACTGTTTTTT. Its protein product is CASSSNQGEKLFF.

CDR3 in amino acids: CASSSSGTGRQPQHF. The CDR3, as DNA: TGTGCCAGCAGCTCATCCGGGACAGGGCGTCAGCCCCAGCATTTT. This rearrangement joins TRBV7-9 to TRBJ1-5; 9 bases align to TRBD1. Germline V gives CDR1 SEHNR, CDR2 FQNEAQ (reference sequence). The CDR3 totals 15 residues. Germline trimming cut 4 bases from V and 6 bases from J; bases unmatched to any gene: 7.

This chain joins TRBV7-2 and TRBJ2-1, with 8 bases aligning to TRBD2. Trimming cost V 1 base and J 6 bases; bases outside gene matches: 8. There are 16 residues in the CDR3. The germline V gene encodes CDR1 SGHTA and CDR2 FQGNSA. The CDR3 here is CASSLEGGRTLNEQFF. CDR3 DNA: TGTGCCAGCAGCTTAGAGGGCGGGAGGACCCTCAATGAGCAGTTCTTC. The entire variable domain, with the rest obtained from reference TRBV7-2 and TRBJ2-1, is as follows: GAGVSQSPSNKVTEKGKDVELRCDPISGHTALYWYRQSLGQGLEFLIYFQGNSAPDKSGLPSDRFSAERTGGSVSTLTIQRTQQEDSAVYLCASSLEGGRTLNEQFFGPGTRLTVL.

V gene TRBV10-3 combines with J gene TRBJ2-5; 10 bases match TRBD2. CDR1 ENHRY and CDR2 SYGVKD come from the germline V gene. There are 16 residues in the CDR3. V dropped 3 bases and J dropped 4; count of bases not matched to a gene: 8. The CDR3 is CAISESWVAGGETQYF. The CDR3 DNA sequence: TGTGCCATCAGTGAAAGTTGGGTAGCGGGAGGAGAGACCCAGTACTTC.

The sample holds one count of this clone. V is TRBV27 and J is TRBJ1-2; possibly TRBD1 for D (5 bases). The CDR3 has 15 residues. Germline CDR1 reads MNHEY; CDR2 reads SMNVEV (reference sequence). Between the trimmed V and J ends, which lost 5 bases and 3 bases, there was a span of 16 bases. CDR3 DNA sequence: TGTGCCAGCAGTAACACCCTTCGGGACCACTATGGCTACACCTTC. Its translation is CASSNTLRDHYGYTF.

The rearrangement joins TRBV5-4 to TRBJ2-7; a possible D gene is TRBD1 (5 bases). This CDR3 has 14 residues. V lost 2 bases and J 0 bases, leaving 9 bases between the germline ends. The V gene's germline CDR1 is SGHNT and CDR2 YYREEE (reference sequence). The CDR3 DNA follows: TGTGCCAGCAGCTTCCAGGGCAGCTCCTACGAGCAGTACTTC. This gives the protein CASSFQGSSYEQYF.

The chain employs TRBV5-1 and TRBJ2-7; a weak D match, TRBD2 (5 bases). Germline CDR1 SGHRS, CDR2 YFSETQ. This CDR3 region has 14 residues. Trimming cost V 0 bases and J 1 base, with 8 bases left between them. CDR3 loop: CASSLVSGSYEQYF. The CDR3 nucleotides are TGCGCCAGCAGCTTGGTGAGCGGTTCCTACGAGCAGTACTTC. The whole variable domain, remainder taken from reference TRBV5-1 and TRBJ2-7, is KAGVTQTPRYLIKTRGQQVTLSCSPISGHRSVSWYQQTPGQGLQFLFEYFSETQRNKGNFPGRFSGRQFSNSRSEMNVSTLELGDSALYLCASSLVSGSYEQYFGPGTRLTVT.

The chain joins TRBV27 to TRBJ1-6; D not resolved. CDR1 and CDR2 from the germline V gene are MNHEY and SMNVEV (reference sequence). Trimming took off 6 bases at V and 7 bases at J, with 16 bases between the two ends. There are 15 residues in the CDR3. This chain's CDR3 is CASRVDWLKNSPLHF. The CDR3 DNA reads as TGTGCCAGCAGAGTCGACTGGTTGAAAAATTCACCCCTCCACTTT.

This clone has a handful of counts. The chain employs TRBV5-4 and TRBJ1-1; TRBD1 is a possible D gene (6 bases). Germline V gene data show CDR1 as SGHNT and CDR2 as YYREEE (reference sequence). The CDR3 runs to 16 residues. Trimming removed 0 bases at V and 1 base at J, with 13 bases between. CDR3 DNA: TGTGCCAGCAGCTTGGAAGGAAGCAGGGGGAACACTGAAGCTTTCTTT. It encodes CASSLEGSRGNTEAFF.

The chain combines TRBV7-2 with TRBJ1-1, with TRBD1 as a possible D gene (6 bases). CDR1 is SGHTA, CDR2 FQGNSA, per germline. The CDR3 covers 14 residues. The V end was cut by 4 bases, the J end by 4 bases, with 13 bases between. The CDR3 coding sequence is TGTGCCAGCAGCTCCCAGGGGTACGGCACTGAAGCTTTCTTT. This gives the protein CASSSQGYGTEAFF.

The V call is TRBV30, the J call TRBJ1-6; D remains unclear. V lost 2 bases and J lost 6, with 5 bases in between. Looked up from germline, CDR1 is GTSNPN and CDR2 is SVGIG (reference sequence). The CDR3 loop spans 12 amino acids. The chain's CDR3 is CAWSRVNSPLHF. The CDR3 region has the DNA TGTGCCTGGAGTAGGGTTAATTCACCCCTCCACTTT.

CDR3 loop: CASGDRVVSGANVLTF. The CDR3 nucleotides are TGTGCCAGTGGGGACAGGGTCGTCTCTGGGGCCAACGTCCTGACTTTC. The chain couples TRBV19 to TRBJ2-6; 9 bases fit TRBD1. Germline V gene lookup returns CDR1 LNHDA and CDR2 SQIVND (reference sequence). This CDR3 spans 16 amino acids. V lost 8 bases, J lost 0 bases, and 5 bases stayed unmatched.

V and J are TRBV4-1 and TRBJ2-2; D gene unclear. CDR1 is MGHRA and CDR2 is YSYEKL in the germline V gene. Trimming stripped 1 base from V and 5 bases from J, with 11 bases between. This CDR3 has 15 amino acids. The CDR3 is CASSQGIPRTGELFF. The CDR3 DNA reads TGCGCCAGCAGCCAAGGTATACCCCGAACCGGGGAGCTGTTTTTT.

V usage is TRBV6-5 and J usage is TRBJ1-2, with D hard to call. CDR1 MNHEY and CDR2 SVGAGI come from the germline V gene. The CDR3 consists of 13 residues. V was shortened by 5 bases and J by 0 bases, with 7 bases between the two germline ends. The CDR3 protein is CASSIGSNYGYTF. CDR3 DNA: TGTGCCAGCAGTATTGGATCTAACTATGGCTACACCTTC.

V usage is TRBV21-1 and J usage is TRBJ1-1. TRBV21-1 is listed as a pseudogene. This CDR3 is 17 amino acids long. CDR3 sequence: CASNPKRNQDEDTEAFF. CDR3 DNA: TGTGCCAGCAACCCAAAGAGGAACCAGGACGAAGACACTGAAGCTTTCTTT.

This chain uses TRBV7-3 with TRBJ2-1; D ambiguous. CDR1 is SGHTA and CDR2 is FQGTGA in the germline V gene. V shed 10 bases and J shed 0 bases, with 13 bases lying between them. This CDR3 comprises 14 residues. The CDR3 here is CATLGRHSYNEQFF. The CDR3 nucleotides read TGTGCCACCCTGGGCCGACACTCCTACAATGAGCAGTTCTTC.

This clone was observed a few times. This sequence joins TRBV27 and TRBJ1-3; D is uncertain. Trimming shortened V by 4 bases and J by 0 bases, and 13 bases separated the two germline ends. Germline V lookup: CDR1 MNHEY, CDR2 SMNVEV (reference sequence). CDR3 length: 16 amino acids. The CDR3 DNA is TGTGCCAGCAGTTCCCAGGCAGGCCTCTCTGGAAACACCATATATTTT. Its translation is CASSSQAGLSGNTIYF.

V gene TRBV5-1 combines with J gene TRBJ2-1; 10 bases map to TRBD1. With V trimmed by 4 bases and J by 6 bases, 13 bases remained unmatched. Germline CDR1 reads SGHRS; CDR2 reads YFSETQ. The CDR3 has 17 amino acids. The CDR3 coding sequence is TGCGCCAGCAGCCGCTCAGCCGGGACAGGGGTGATCAATGAGCAGTTCTTC. This codes for CASSRSAGTGVINEQFF.

This clone was seen only a few times. The J gene is TRBJ2-1, the V gene TRBV9; D is unresolved. Germline lookup yields CDR1 SGDLS and CDR2 YYNGEE. Trimming took 3 bases from V and 6 from J, leaving 7 bases between them. The CDR3 has 12 amino acids. CDR3 sequence (DNA): TGTGCCAGCAGCGCGCTATTCAATGAGCAGTTCTTC. This codes for CASSALFNEQFF.

The CDR3 here is CASSQDPTGGETQYF. For the CDR3, the DNA is TGTGCCAGCAGCCAAGATCCCACAGGGGGCGAGACCCAGTACTTC. This rearrangement joins TRBV3-1 (or the pseudogene TRBV3-2) to TRBJ2-5; 9 nucleotides align to TRBD1. V lost 0 bases to trimming and J lost 5 bases; unmatched junction nucleotides: 4. From germline, CDR1 is LGHDT and CDR2 YNNKEL (reference sequence). CDR3 size: 15 residues.

This clone came up once. This chain connects TRBV4-3 to TRBJ2-7; a weak D match, TRBD2 (5 bases). V dropped 2 bases and J dropped 6 bases, with 23 bases sitting between them. This CDR3 is 17 amino acids long. From germline, CDR1 is LGHNA and CDR2 YSLEER. This CDR3 reads CASSQRAISGPGAEQYF. CDR3 DNA sequence: TGCGCCAGCAGCCAAAGGGCAATAAGCGGCCCTGGCGCCGAGCAGTACTTC.

This chain uses TRBV5-5 with TRBJ1-3; D ambiguous. Germline V gene lookup returns CDR1 SGHKS and CDR2 YYEKEE (reference sequence). CDR3 length: 16 amino acids. Trimming removed 4 bases at V and 0 bases at J, with 14 bases between. The CDR3 reads CASSIPWKASGNTIYF. The DNA for the CDR3 is TGTGCCAGCAGCATACCCTGGAAGGCCTCTGGAAACACCATATATTTT.

This chain connects TRBV11-3 to TRBJ1-1; D gene unclear. This CDR3 contains 13 residues. CDR1 is SGHNT and CDR2 is YENEEA in the germline V gene. The V end was cut by 3 bases, the J end by 4 bases, with 9 bases between. CDR3 sequence: CASSFSSSTEAFF. The CDR3 DNA reads TGTGCCAGCAGCTTCTCCTCTTCCACTGAAGCTTTCTTT.